The entry that follows covers one T cell receptor (beta chain) sequence. Relative to the germline gene, one junction end is altered; a read error may explain this. This sample is drawn from a study of blood T cells in healthy people across ages. Study in general: About one barcoded beta molecule per two T cells came from capture by template switching.

Per germline, CDR1 SEHNR and CDR2 FQNEAQ (reference sequence). This CDR3 is built from 14 residues. Sample-barcoded 5' priming and a J-beta primer mix drove a second PCR of about 6 to 12 cycles. Each CDR3 protein gets one entry after TCRdb re-called the 5' RACE reads with MiXCR. This table holds roughly 800,000 distinct CDR3 sequences, 58% found once. Sequencing was done on a sample of blood. The clonotype originates from a man aged 25-45 years in good health. The chain has TRBV7-9 and TRBJ1-5; D perhaps matches TRBD1 (5 bases). CDR3 protein: CASSPPGSNRPQHF. CDR3 coding DNA: TGTGCCAGCAGCCCTCCAGGGAGCAATCGGCCCCAGCATTTT.